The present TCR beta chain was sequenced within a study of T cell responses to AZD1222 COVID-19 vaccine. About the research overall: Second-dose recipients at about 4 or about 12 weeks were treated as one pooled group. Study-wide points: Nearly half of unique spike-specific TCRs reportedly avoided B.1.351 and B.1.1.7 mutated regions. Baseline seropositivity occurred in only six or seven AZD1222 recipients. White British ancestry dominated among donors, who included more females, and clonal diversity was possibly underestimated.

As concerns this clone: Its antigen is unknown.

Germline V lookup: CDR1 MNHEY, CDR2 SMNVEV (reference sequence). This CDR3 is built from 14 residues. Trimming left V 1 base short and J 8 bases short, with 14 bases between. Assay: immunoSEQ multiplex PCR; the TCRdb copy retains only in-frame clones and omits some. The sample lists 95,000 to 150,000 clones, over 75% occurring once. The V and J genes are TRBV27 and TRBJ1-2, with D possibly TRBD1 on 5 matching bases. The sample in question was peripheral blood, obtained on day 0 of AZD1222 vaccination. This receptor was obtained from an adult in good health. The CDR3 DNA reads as TGTGCCAGCAGTTTATATTCGGGGCCGTACGGCTACACCTTC. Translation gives CASSLYSGPYGYTF.